This TCR beta chain is from a study of cytomegalovirus exposure and HLA in healthy donors. Broader study findings: Reported performance of the classifier showed diagnosis of cytomegalovirus status with high specificity and sensitivity.

Notes on this clone: The antigen remains unidentified.

The assay was immunoSEQ multiplex PCR, and TCRdb's table has in-frame clones only and misses some. The repertoire has about 280,000 clones, over 75% of them found once; the top ten carry approximately 0.88%. The donors were part of the validation cohort, which consisted of some 120 subjects and was separate from the first cohort of 666 subjects. The V gene lost 7 bases and the J gene lost 4 bases, with 13 bases spanning the gap. Germline loops: CDR1 ENHRY, CDR2 SYGVKD. The CDR3 consists of 13 residues. The sequence derives from a woman younger than 35 in good health and CMV-seronegative. The gene calls are TRBV10-3 and TRBJ1-1, with D hard to call. What was sequenced was PBMCs. The CDR3 sequence: CAINRGLSTEAFF. The CDR3, as DNA: TGTGCCATCAACCGAGGGCTGAGCACTGAAGCTTTCTTT.